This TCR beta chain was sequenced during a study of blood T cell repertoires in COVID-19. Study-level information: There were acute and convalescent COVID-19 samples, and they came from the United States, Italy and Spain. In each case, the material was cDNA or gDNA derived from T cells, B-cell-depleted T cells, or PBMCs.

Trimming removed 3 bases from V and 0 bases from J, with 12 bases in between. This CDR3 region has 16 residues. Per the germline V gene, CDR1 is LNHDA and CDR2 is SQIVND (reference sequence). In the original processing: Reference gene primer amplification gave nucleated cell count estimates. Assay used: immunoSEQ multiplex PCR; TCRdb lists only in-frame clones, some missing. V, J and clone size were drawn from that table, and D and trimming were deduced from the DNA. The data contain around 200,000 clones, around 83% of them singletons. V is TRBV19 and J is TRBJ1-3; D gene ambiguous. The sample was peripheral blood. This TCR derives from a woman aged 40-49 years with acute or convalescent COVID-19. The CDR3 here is CASSIGEPRSGNTIYF. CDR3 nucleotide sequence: TGTGCCAGTAGTATCGGGGAGCCCCGCTCTGGAAACACCATATATTTT. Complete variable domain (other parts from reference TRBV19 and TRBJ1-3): DGGITQSPKYLFRKEGQNVTLSCEQNLNHDAMYWYRQDPGQGLRLIYYSQIVNDFQKGDIAEGYSVSREKKESFPLTVTSAQKNPTAFYLCASSIGEPRSGNTIYFGEGSWLTVV.